This TCR beta chain stems from a study of blood T cell repertoires in COVID-19. Turning to the study itself: Acute and convalescent COVID-19 samples came from the United States, Italy and Spain.

Study processing details: Estimation of nucleated cell counts relied on the amplification of reference gene primers. Assay used: immunoSEQ multiplex PCR; TCRdb lists only in-frame clones, some missing. V, J and clone size are those of that table, while D and trimming were read from the DNA. The top ten hold over 2% of the sample, which has approximately 210,000 clones, 86% seen once. The CDR3 covers 13 residues. Germline CDR1 reads SGHDN; CDR2 reads FVKESK. With 6 bases removed from V and 6 bases from J, the gap between germline ends came to 15 bases. Sample: peripheral blood. The receptor's source is a man aged 30 to 39 who had recovered from COVID-19. V usage is TRBV14 and J usage is TRBJ2-7, with a possible D match to TRBD2 (6 bases). The CDR3 loop reads CASSVSHGGEQYF. CDR3 DNA sequence: TGTGCCAGCAGTGTTTCTCACGGGGGCGAGCAGTACTTC.